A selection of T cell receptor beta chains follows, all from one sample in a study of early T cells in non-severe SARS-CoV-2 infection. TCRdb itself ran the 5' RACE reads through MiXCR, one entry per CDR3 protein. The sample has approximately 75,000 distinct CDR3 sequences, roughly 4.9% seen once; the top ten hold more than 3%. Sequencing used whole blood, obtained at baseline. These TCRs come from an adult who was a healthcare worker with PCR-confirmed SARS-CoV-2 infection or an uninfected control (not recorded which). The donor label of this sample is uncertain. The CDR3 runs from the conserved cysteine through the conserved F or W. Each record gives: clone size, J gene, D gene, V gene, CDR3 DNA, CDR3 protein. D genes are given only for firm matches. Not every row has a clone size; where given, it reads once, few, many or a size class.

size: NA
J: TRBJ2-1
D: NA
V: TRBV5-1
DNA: TGCGCCAGCAGCACCCAACCCCTTGACGTCTACAATGAGCAGTTCTTC
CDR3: CASSTQPLDVYNEQFF

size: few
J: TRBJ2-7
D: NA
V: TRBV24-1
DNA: TGTGCCACCAGTGATTCCCGCCCCGGACAGCAAGTTACCTACGAGCAGTACTTC
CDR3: CATSDSRPGQQVTYEQYF

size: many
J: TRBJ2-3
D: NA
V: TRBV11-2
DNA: TGTGCCAGCAGCCGAGGGTATGGTGGGGGGAGCACAGATACGCAGTATTTT
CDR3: CASSRGYGGGSTDTQYF

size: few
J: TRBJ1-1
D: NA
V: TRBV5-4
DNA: TGTGCCAGCAGCTCTTCACCGGGACGAGGAATGAACACTGAAGCTTTCTTT
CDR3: CASSSSPGRGMNTEAFF

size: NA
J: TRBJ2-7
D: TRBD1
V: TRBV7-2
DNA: TGTGCCAGCAGCTTGGGTTCAGGGGGCCCCTCCTACGAGCAGTACTTC
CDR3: CASSLGSGGPSYEQYF

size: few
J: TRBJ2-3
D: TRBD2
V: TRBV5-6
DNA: TGTGCCAGCAGCTTGGGACTAGCGGATACGCAGTATTTT
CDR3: CASSLGLADTQYF

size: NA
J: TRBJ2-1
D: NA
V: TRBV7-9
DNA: TGTGCCAGCAGCTTAAACACAGGGATCACCTACAATGAGCAGTTCTTC
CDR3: CASSLNTGITYNEQFF

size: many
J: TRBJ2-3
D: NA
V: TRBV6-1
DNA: TGTGCCAGCAGTGAAGACCGGTCTAGGAATACAGATACGCAGTATTTT
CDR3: CASSEDRSRNTDTQYF

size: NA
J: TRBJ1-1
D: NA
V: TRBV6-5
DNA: TGTGCCAGCAGTACAGGGAGTGAAGCTTTCTTT
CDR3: CASSTGSEAFF

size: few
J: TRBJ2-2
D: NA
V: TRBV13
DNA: TGTGCCAGCAGCTTAGCGGTCCAGAAGAACACCGGGGAGCTGTTTTTT
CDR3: CASSLAVQKNTGELFF

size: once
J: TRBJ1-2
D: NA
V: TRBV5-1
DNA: TGCGCCAGCAGCTTGACGACAGGAGCCTATGGCTACACCTTC
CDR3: CASSLTTGAYGYTF

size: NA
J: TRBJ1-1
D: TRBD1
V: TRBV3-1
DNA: TGTGCCAGCAGCCAAGTCCCAGGGGGCACTGAAGCTTTCTTT
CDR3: CASSQVPGGTEAFF

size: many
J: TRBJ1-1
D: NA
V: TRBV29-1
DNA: TGCAGCGTTGGGGCAGTTATGAACACTGAAGCTTTCTTT
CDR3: CSVGAVMNTEAFF

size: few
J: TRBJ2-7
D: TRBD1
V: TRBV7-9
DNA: TGTGCCAGCAAGGGGGACAGCAATTCCTACGAGCAGTACTTC
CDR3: CASKGDSNSYEQYF

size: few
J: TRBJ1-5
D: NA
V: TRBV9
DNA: TGTGCCAGCAGCGCGGACAATCTCAATCAGCCCCAGCATTTT
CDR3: CASSADNLNQPQHF

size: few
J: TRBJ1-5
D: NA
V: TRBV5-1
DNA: TGCGCCAGCAGCTTGGAGGGAGAAGCCCAGCCCCAGCATTTT
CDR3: CASSLEGEAQPQHF

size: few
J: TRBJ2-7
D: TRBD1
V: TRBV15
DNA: TGTGCCACCAGCATAATCCCGGGACAGGTCTCCTACGAGCAGTACTTC
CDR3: CATSIIPGQVSYEQYF

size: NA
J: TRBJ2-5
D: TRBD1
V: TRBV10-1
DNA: TGCGCCAGCAGTGCCGACAGGGCTGTGGAGACCCAGTACTTC
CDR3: CASSADRAVETQYF

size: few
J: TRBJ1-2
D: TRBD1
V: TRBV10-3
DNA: TGTGCCATCAGTGGCTTAACAGGGGAAGGCTACACCTTC
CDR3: CAISGLTGEGYTF

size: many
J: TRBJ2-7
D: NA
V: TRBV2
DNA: TGTGCCAGCAGTGACGTTGAAGCAGATACCCACGGCTTC
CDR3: CASSDVEADTHGF

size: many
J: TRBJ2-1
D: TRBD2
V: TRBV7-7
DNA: TGTGCTAGCAGCTCCCGGCGGGGGGCAGGGAATGAGCAGTTCTTC
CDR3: CASSSRRGAGNEQFF

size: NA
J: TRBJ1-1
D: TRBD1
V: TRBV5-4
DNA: TGTGCCAGCAGCCCCGGGACAGGGGATGAAGCTTTCTTT
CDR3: CASSPGTGDEAFF

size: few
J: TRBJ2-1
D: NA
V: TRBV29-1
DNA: TGCAGCGCTAAAGTTACAGGGTTCTCCTACAATGAGCAGTTCTTC
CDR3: CSAKVTGFSYNEQFF

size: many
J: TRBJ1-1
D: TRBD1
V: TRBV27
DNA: TGTGCCAGCAGTCCCGTCGGACAGGTTATAGTGTTGACTGAAGCTTTCTTT
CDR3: CASSPVGQVIVLTEAFF

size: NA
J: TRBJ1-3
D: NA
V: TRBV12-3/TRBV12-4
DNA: TGTGCCAGCAGTCGTAGGACAGCCAGCTCTGGAAACACCATATATTTT
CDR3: CASSRRTASSGNTIYF

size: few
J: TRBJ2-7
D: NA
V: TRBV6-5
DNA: TGTGCCAGCTGCTTTAGGCAGGGAGTGGGCGAGCAGTACTTC
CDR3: CASCFRQGVGEQYF